Listed below are T cell receptor beta chains from one sample, sequenced in a study of CD8+CD57+ T cells in acquired aplastic anemia. TCRdb used MiXCR to reprocess the reads, holding one entry per CDR3 protein. The sample records approximately 270,000 distinct CDR3 sequences, around 60% being singletons. The sequenced sample consisted of sorted CD4+, CD8+, or CD8+CD57+ T cells (not recorded which) from PBMCs. The receptors here all came from a human donor with severe aplastic anemia or a healthy control (not recorded which). Each CDR3 is given with its conserved first and last residue. D genes are given only for firm matches. For some rows the clone size is stated as once, few or many, or as a class when expanded; others skip it.

J gene,clone size,V gene,D gene,CDR3 DNA,CDR3 protein
TRBJ1-3,-,TRBV9,TRBD1,TGTGCCAGCAGCGTAGGACAGGGGGCGGGAAACACCATATATTTT,CASSVGQGAGNTIYF
TRBJ1-1,-,TRBV15,TRBD1,TGTGCCACCACCCAGTCCGGGACAGGGGGCACTGAAGCTTTCTTT,CATTQSGTGGTEAFF
TRBJ2-7,many,TRBV5-1,-,TGCGCCAGCAGCTTGGCTTCTCACCCGACAGACTTCTACGAGCAGTACTTC,CASSLASHPTDFYEQYF
TRBJ1-1,-,TRBV14,-,TGTGCCAGCAGCTTAGGTCGGGGGAGTGAAGCTTTCTTT,CASSLGRGSEAFF
TRBJ1-5,-,TRBV5-4,-,TGTGCCACCTGCGAGGGAGGGGTGGGCAATCAGCCCCAGCATTTT,CATCEGGVGNQPQHF
TRBJ2-3,-,TRBV10-3,TRBD2,TGTGCCATCGGGCCAGCGGGGGATCCAGATACGCAGTATTTT,CAIGPAGDPDTQYF
TRBJ2-7,-,TRBV5-1,-,TGCGCCAGCAGCTTGGAAGAGCAGTACTTC,CASSLEEQYF
TRBJ1-2,few,TRBV5-6,-,TGTGCCAGCAGCTTGTTGGGGCATGGCTACACCTTC,CASSLLGHGYTF
TRBJ2-7,few,TRBV5-8,-,TGTGCCAGCAGCCGGTTACAGGGCTACGAGCAGTACTTC,CASSRLQGYEQYF
TRBJ2-3,-,TRBV6-1,TRBD2,TGTGCCAGCACCGCACTCCGGCCTCCGGGACTAGGTCTCTCAGATACGCAGTATTTT,CASTALRPPGLGLSDTQYF
TRBJ1-1,-,TRBV10-3,-,TGTGCCATCAGTTACTCAACCAGCACGAACACTGAAGCTTTCTTT,CAISYSTSTNTEAFF
TRBJ2-5,-,TRBV20-1,-,TGCAGTGCTAGAGATCGGGTGTCTCCCCCTTACTTC,CSARDRVSPPYF
TRBJ2-4,-,TRBV5-1,-,TGCGCCAGCAGCTTGGTATTGGGGACCAAAAACATTCAGTACTTC,CASSLVLGTKNIQYF
TRBJ1-5,-,TRBV12-3/TRBV12-4,TRBD1,TGTGCCAGCAGTTTACGGGACAGGGATAATCAGCCCCAGCATTTT,CASSLRDRDNQPQHF
TRBJ2-5,-,TRBV7-8,-,TGTGCCAGCAGCTTAGATCCCCAAGAGACCCAGTACTTC,CASSLDPQETQYF
TRBJ1-2,-,TRBV7-2,-,TGTGCCAGCAGAACAGATTTCAGGTCCTATGGCTACACCTTC,CASRTDFRSYGYTF
TRBJ1-3,once,TRBV15,-,TGTGCCACCTCAGACAGAATGCTTGGAAACACCATATATTTT,CATSDRMLGNTIYF
TRBJ1-2,many,TRBV7-2,-,TGTGCCAGCAGCCGGGTCAACGGAGCGGGAGGCTACACCTTC,CASSRVNGAGGYTF
TRBJ1-1,-,TRBV2,-,TGTGCCAGCAGTTTGGGGTTGGTGCCTGAAGCTTTCTTT,CASSLGLVPEAFF
TRBJ1-5,-,TRBV28,TRBD1,TGTGCCAGCAGTTTACCAGGGGGCCTTAGTCAGCCCCAGCATTTT,CASSLPGGLSQPQHF